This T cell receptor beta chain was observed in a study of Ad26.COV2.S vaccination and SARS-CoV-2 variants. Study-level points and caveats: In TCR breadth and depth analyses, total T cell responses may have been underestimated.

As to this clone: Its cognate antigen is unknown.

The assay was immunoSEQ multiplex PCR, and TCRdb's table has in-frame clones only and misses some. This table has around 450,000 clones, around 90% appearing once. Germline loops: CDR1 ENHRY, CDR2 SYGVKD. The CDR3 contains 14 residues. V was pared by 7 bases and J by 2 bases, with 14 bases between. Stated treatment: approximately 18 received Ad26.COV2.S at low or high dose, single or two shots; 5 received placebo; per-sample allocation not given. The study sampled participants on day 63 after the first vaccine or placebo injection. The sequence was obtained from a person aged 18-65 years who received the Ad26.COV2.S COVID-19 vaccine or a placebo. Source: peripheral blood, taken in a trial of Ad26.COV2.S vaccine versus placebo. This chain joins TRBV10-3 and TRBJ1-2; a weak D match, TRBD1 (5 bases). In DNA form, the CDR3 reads TGTGCCATCATAAACCCTACAGGAAACTATGGCTACACCTTC. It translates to CAIINPTGNYGYTF.